This T cell receptor beta chain derives from a study of glioma-infiltrating T cells after dendritic cell vaccination. Study context: Patients received autologous tumor lysate-pulsed dendritic cell vaccination between the early 2000s and the early 2010s. Study outcomes and limitations: The cohort had few patients with full blood and tumor sets. Higher TCR clonality did not directly relate to longer survival.

This clone showed up just a few times. Its antigen remains unidentified. TCRB CDR3 was amplified from 2 ug genomic DNA or less. Assay: immunoSEQ multiplex PCR; the TCRdb copy retains only in-frame clones and omits some. This sample has roughly 51,000 clones, with approximately 85% found just once. Trimming at V came to 3 bases and at J to 3 bases, leaving 6 bases not matched to a gene. The CDR3 runs 15 residues. CDR1 is SGDLS and CDR2 is YYNGEE in the germline V gene. Sequences were derived from blood, sampled before dendritic cell vaccination. The chain recombines TRBV9 with TRBJ2-7, with 10 bases lining up with TRBD1. The sequence was collected from a human donor with glioblastoma. CDR3 nucleotide sequence: TGTGCCAGCAGCGCGGGGGGGACAGGGGACTACGAGCAGTACTTC. As protein: CASSAGGTGDYEQYF.